The source of this TCR beta chain is a study of T-cell memory formation after mild COVID-19. Overall study: There were largely donor-specific TCR clusters. General study results and limits: Contracting CD4+ clones sat mainly in CM and EM; CD8+ in EMRA.

Turning to this clonotype: No antigen is known for it.

The CDR3 has 14 amino acids. Trimming cost V 3 bases and J 7 bases; bases outside gene matches: 7. TCR alpha and TCR beta cDNA libraries carrying sample barcodes and UMIs were produced by 5'RACE using constant-segment primers. TCRdb ran MiXCR on the 5' RACE reads and lists one entry per CDR3 protein. The sample yields hundreds of thousands of distinct CDR3 sequences, about a sixth seen once. Source material: PBMCs or a T cell subset sorted from them (not recorded which). The receptor was isolated from an adult woman who had mild COVID-19 (a few samples of this study predate the infection). Cell type and time point are not known. J is TRBJ1-1 and V is TRBV12-3 or TRBV12-4; 8 positions match TRBD1. The CDR3 DNA reads TGTGCCAGCAGTTTGGAGACAGGGGCTATTGAAGCTTTCTTT. Translated, it gives CASSLETGAIEAFF.